This T cell receptor (beta chain) was retrieved from a study of regulatory T cells in long-lasting Graves disease. Building the TCR beta libraries relied on iRepertoire HTBI primers, and CDR3 regions underwent Arm-PCR. TCRdb recomputed calls from the multiplex PCR reads with MiXCR, one row per CDR3 protein. The sample includes under 450,000 distinct CDR3 sequences, about a quarter of them seen just once. The table lists this clonotype with many counts. Its antigen remains unidentified. The V segment lost 5 bases and the J segment 4 bases; nucleotides outside the gene matches: 6. There are 15 residues in the CDR3. Germline loops: CDR1 SGHVS, CDR2 FQNEAQ. Time point in this sample: persistent/refractory GD, antithyroid drugs over 5 years with positive TRAb. There was RNA extracted from PBMCs, and the TCR library was made from it. Overall study findings and caveats: The researchers studied only peripheral blood, not thyroid tissue. Favoring TRBV28, TRBJ1-2 and TRBJ2-5 was a feature seen in persistent disease.

The receptor was derived from a female donor with Graves disease. Here the sequenced sample was peripheral blood mononuclear cells (PBMCs), taken when the disease was refractory, from a patient treated with antithyroid drugs. The chain employs TRBV7-8 and TRBJ2-7; TRBD2 matches 12 bases. CDR3: CASSPTLAGGYEQYF. DNA of the CDR3: TGTGCCAGCAGCCCGACCCTAGCGGGAGGGTACGAGCAGTACTTC.